This T cell receptor (beta chain) was obtained from a study of PD-1 blockade in classical Hodgkin lymphoma. Study-level information: Patients were given intravenous nivolumab, 3 mg/kg, every 2 weeks.

Germline values: CDR1 SNHLY, CDR2 FYNNEI. V gave up 5 bases and J gave up 5 bases, with 10 bases separating them. The CDR3 is 13 amino acids. General study results and limits: Healthy donors reportedly exceeded newly diagnosed patients in baseline TCR diversity. The study found complete responders had baseline diversity similar to newly diagnosed patients.

The data were produced by immunoSEQ multiplex PCR, yet TCRdb's version contains in-frame clones alone and is incomplete. The table records about 25,000 clones, less than 75% of them present only once. Stated time point: cycle 4 day 1 (C4D1), after around six weeks of nivolumab. All the patients suffered relapse after autologous stem cell transplantation, and brentuximab vedotin exposure differed. Patients showed best responses of complete response, partial response or progressive disease. About this clone: Its antigen is currently unknown.

This receptor was obtained from a human donor with classical Hodgkin lymphoma. The sequences come from peripheral blood mononuclear cells (PBMCs), collected before the fourth cycle of nivolumab. The genes are TRBV2 and TRBJ1-5; D not certain. CDR3 nucleotide sequence: TGTGCCAGCAGTTCGGACCTATATCAGCCCCAGCATTTT. Amino acid sequence: CASSSDLYQPQHF.